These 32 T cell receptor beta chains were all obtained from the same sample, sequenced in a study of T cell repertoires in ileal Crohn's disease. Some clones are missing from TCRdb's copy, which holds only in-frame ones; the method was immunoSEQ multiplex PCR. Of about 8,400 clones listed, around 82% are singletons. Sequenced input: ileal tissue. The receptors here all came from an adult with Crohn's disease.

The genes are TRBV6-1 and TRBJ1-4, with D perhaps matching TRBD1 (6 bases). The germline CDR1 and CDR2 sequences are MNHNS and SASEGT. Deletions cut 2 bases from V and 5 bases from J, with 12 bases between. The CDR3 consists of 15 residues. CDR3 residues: CASSETGSGNEKLFF. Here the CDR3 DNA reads TGTGCCAGCAGTGAAACAGGGTCCGGGAATGAAAAACTGTTTTTT.

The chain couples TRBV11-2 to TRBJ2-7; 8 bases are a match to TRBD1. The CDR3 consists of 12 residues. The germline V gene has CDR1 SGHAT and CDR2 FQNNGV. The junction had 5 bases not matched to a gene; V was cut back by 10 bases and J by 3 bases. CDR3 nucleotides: TGTGCCACCGGACAGGGAAACTACGAGCAGTACTTC. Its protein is CATGQGNYEQYF.

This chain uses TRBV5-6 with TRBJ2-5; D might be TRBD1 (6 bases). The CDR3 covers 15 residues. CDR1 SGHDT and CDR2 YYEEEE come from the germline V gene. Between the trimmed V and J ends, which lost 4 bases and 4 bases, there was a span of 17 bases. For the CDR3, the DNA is TGTGCCAGCAGCACCGGTGGGCCGACAGGAGAGACCCAGTACTTC. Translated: CASSTGGPTGETQYF.

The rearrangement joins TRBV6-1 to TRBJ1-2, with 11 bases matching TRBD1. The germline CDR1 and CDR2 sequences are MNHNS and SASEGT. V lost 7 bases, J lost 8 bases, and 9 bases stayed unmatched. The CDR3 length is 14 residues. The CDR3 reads CASTRDRGVEGYTF. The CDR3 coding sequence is TGTGCCAGCACCAGGGACAGGGGGGTGGAGGGCTACACCTTC.

The CDR3 loop is CASSSHHWGASIDTQYF. The CDR3 bases are TGTGCCAGCAGTTCCCATCATTGGGGGGCAAGTATAGATACGCAGTATTTT. This chain connects TRBV27 to TRBJ2-3, with D perhaps assigned TRBD1 or TRBD2 (6 bases each). Germline V gives CDR1 MNHEY, CDR2 SMNVEV (reference sequence). The V end lost 4 bases, the J end lost 5 bases, and 22 bases lay between the germline ends. CDR3 length: 17 residues.

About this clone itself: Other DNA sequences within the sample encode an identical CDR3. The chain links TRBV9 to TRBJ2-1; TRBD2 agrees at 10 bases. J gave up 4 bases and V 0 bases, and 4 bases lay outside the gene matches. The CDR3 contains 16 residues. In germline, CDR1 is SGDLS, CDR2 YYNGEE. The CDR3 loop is CASSVGPSGGYNEQFF. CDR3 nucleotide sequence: TGTGCCAGCAGCGTAGGTCCTAGCGGGGGATACAATGAGCAGTTCTTC.

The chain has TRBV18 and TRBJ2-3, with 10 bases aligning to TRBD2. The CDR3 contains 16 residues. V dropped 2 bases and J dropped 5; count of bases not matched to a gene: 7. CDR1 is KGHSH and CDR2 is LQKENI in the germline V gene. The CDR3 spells CASSPLGLAKEDTQYF. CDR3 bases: TGTGCCAGCTCACCATTGGGACTAGCGAAGGAAGATACGCAGTATTTT.

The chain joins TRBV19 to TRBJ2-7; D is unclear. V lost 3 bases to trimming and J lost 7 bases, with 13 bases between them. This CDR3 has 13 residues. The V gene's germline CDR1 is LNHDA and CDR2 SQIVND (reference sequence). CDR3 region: CASSIYPLWEQYF. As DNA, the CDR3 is TGTGCCAGTAGTATTTACCCTTTGTGGGAGCAGTACTTC.

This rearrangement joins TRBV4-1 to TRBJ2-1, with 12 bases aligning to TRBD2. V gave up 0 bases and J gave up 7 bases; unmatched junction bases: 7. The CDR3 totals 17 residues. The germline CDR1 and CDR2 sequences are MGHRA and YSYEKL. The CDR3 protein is CASSQDRATSGRNEQFF. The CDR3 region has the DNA TGCGCCAGCAGCCAAGATCGGGCGACTAGCGGGAGAAATGAGCAGTTCTTC.

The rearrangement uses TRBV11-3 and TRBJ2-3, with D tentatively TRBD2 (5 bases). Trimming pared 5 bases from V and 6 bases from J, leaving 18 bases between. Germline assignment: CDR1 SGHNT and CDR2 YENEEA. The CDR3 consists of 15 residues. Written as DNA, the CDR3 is TGTGCCAGCAGCGCTGGAGCGGTGCCCGGGGATACGCAGTATTTT. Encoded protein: CASSAGAVPGDTQYF.

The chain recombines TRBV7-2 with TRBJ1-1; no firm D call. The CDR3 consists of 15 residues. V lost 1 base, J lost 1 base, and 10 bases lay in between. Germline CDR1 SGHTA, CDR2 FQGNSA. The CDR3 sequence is CASSLVRVGNTEAFF. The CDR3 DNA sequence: TGTGCCAGCAGCTTAGTGAGGGTTGGGAACACTGAAGCTTTCTTT.

The DNA for the CDR3 is TGCGCCAGCAGGAAGGTTACAGGGACCCACGAGCAGTACTTC. Its protein product is CASRKVTGTHEQYF. The rearrangement uses TRBV5-1 and TRBJ2-7; tentative D call: TRBD1 (6 bases). Between the trimmed V and J ends, which lost 5 bases and 5 bases, there was a span of 17 bases. The CDR3 has 14 residues. CDR1 and CDR2 (germline): SGHRS, YFSETQ.

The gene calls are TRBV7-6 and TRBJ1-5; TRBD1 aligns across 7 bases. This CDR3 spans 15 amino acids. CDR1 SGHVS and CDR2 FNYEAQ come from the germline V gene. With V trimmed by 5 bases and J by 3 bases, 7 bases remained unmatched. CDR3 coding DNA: TGTGCCAGCAGCAAGGGGGCGCGGGACAATCAGCCCCAGCATTTT. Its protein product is CASSKGARDNQPQHF.

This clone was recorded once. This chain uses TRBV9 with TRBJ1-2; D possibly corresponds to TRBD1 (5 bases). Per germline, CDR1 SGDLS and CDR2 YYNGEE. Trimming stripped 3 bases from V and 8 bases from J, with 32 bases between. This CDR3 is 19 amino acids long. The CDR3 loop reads CASSENPNPTGPVLIGYTF. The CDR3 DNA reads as TGTGCCAGCAGCGAGAACCCGAACCCAACAGGCCCCGTCCTTATAGGCTACACCTTC.

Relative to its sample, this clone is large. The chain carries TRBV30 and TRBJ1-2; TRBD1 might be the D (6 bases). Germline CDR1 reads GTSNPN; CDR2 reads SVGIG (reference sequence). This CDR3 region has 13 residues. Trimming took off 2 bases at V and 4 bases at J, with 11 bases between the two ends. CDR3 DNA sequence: TGTGCCTGGAGTCCCGGGGACATCTATGGCTACACCTTC. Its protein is CAWSPGDIYGYTF.

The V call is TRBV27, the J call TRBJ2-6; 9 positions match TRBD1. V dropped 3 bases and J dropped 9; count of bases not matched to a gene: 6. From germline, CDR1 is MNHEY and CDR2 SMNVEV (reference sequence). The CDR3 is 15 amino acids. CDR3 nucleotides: TGTGCCAGCAGTTTGCGGGGACAGGGTGGCAACGTCCTGACTTTC. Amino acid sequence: CASSLRGQGGNVLTF.

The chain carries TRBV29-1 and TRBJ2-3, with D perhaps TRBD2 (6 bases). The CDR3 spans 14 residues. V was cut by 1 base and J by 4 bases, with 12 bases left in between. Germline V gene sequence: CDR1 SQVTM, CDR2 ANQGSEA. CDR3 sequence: CSVEAGRGADTQYF. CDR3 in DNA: TGCAGCGTTGAAGCAGGGCGGGGAGCAGATACGCAGTATTTT.

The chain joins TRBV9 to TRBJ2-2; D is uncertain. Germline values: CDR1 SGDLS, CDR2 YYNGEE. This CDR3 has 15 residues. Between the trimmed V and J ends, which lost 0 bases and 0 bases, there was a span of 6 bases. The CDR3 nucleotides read TGTGCCAGCAGCGTAGGGGCGGCGAACACCGGGGAGCTGTTTTTT. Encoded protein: CASSVGAANTGELFF.

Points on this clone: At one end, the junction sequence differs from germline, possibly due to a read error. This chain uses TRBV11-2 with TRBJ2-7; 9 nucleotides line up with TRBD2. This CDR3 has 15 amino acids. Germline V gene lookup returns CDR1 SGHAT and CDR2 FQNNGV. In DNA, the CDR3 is TGTGCCGGCAGCTTATCCCTAGCGGGGCCCTACGAGCAGTACTTC. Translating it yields CAGSLSLAGPYEQYF.

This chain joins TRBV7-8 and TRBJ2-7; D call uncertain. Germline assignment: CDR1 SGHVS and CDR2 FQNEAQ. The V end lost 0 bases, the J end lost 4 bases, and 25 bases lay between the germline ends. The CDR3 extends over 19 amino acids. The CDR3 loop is CASSLAALSAVSLGYEQYF. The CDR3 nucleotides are TGTGCCAGCAGCTTAGCCGCGCTCTCGGCCGTCTCTCTGGGGTACGAGCAGTACTTC.

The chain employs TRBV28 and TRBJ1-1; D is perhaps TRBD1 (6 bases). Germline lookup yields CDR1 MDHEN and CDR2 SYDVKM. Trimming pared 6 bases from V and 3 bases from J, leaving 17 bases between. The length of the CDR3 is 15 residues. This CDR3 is CASRGTGYGHTEAFF. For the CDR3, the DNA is TGTGCCAGCAGGGGCACAGGGTACGGTCACACTGAAGCTTTCTTT.

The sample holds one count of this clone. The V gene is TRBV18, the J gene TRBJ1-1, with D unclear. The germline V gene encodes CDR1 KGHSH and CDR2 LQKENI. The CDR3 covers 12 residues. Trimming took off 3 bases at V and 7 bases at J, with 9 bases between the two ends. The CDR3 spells CASSPTGLEAFF. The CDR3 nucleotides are TGTGCCAGCTCACCGACGGGCCTTGAAGCTTTCTTT.

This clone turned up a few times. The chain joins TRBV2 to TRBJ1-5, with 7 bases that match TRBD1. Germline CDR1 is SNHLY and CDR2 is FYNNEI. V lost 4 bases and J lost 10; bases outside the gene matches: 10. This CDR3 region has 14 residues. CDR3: CASSGGQKVSPQHF. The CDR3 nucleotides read TGTGCCAGCAGTGGGGGACAGAAGGTTTCCCCCCAGCATTTT.

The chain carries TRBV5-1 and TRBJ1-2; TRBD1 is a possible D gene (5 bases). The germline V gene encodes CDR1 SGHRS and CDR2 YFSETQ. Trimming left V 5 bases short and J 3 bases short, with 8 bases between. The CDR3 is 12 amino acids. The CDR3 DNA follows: TGCGCCAGCAGGGGGCGCGACTATGGCTACACCTTC. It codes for CASRGRDYGYTF.

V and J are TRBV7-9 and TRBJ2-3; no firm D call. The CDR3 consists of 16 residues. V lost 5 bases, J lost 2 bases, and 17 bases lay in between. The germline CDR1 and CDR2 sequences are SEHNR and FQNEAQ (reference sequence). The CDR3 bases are TGTGCCAGCAGCCAGGCCCCGGGTCAGGCCACAGATACGCAGTATTTT. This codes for CASSQAPGQATDTQYF.

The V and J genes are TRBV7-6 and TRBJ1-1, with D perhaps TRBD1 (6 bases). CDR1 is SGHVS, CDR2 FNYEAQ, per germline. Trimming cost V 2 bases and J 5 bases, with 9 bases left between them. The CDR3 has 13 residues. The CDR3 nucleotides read TGTGCCAGCAGCTTATCGCAGGGGACTGAAGCTTTCTTT. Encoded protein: CASSLSQGTEAFF.

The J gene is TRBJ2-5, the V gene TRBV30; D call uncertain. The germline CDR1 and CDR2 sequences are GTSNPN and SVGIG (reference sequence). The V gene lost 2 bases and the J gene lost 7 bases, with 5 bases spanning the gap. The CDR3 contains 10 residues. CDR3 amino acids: CAWSRVTQYF. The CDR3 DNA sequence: TGTGCCTGGAGTCGTGTGACCCAGTACTTC.

CDR3 coding DNA: TGTGCCTGGAGTGTAGGCAGGATGAACACTGAAGCTTTCTTT. Translation: CAWSVGRMNTEAFF. This chain uses TRBV30 with TRBJ1-1, with D uncertain. This CDR3 region has 14 residues. From germline, CDR1 is GTSNPN and CDR2 SVGIG (reference sequence). Trimming stripped 0 bases from V and 0 bases from J, with 8 bases between.

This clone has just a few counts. The CDR3 reads CAISEGGLGDYEQYF. CDR3 nucleotides: TGTGCCATCAGTGAAGGAGGGTTGGGGGACTACGAGCAGTACTTC. This sequence joins TRBV10-3 and TRBJ2-7; D is possibly TRBD2 (6 bases). Trimming pared 3 bases from V and 3 bases from J, leaving 15 bases between. The germline V gene has CDR1 ENHRY and CDR2 SYGVKD. This CDR3 region has 15 residues.

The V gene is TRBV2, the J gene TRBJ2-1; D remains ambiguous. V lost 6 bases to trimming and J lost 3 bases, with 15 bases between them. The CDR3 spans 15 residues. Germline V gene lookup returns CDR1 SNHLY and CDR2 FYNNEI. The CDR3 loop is CASRSDVENYNEQFF. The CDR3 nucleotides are TGTGCCAGCAGGAGCGACGTCGAGAACTACAATGAGCAGTTCTTC.

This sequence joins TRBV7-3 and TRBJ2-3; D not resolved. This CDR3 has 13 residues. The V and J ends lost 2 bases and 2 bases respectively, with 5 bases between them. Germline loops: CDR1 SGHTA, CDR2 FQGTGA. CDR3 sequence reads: CASSLYNTDTQYF. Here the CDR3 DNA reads TGTGCCAGCAGCTTATATAACACAGATACGCAGTATTTT.

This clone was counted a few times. CDR3 bases: TGTGCCAGCAGTTCAGGGGGAGCCTCCTACAATGAGCAGTTCTTC. Translation gives CASSSGGASYNEQFF. The chain couples TRBV27 to TRBJ2-1; 7 positions match TRBD1. Losses at the gene ends were 4 bases for V and 0 bases for J; bases not matched to a gene: 3. The germline V gene encodes CDR1 MNHEY and CDR2 SMNVEV (reference sequence). The CDR3 has 15 residues.